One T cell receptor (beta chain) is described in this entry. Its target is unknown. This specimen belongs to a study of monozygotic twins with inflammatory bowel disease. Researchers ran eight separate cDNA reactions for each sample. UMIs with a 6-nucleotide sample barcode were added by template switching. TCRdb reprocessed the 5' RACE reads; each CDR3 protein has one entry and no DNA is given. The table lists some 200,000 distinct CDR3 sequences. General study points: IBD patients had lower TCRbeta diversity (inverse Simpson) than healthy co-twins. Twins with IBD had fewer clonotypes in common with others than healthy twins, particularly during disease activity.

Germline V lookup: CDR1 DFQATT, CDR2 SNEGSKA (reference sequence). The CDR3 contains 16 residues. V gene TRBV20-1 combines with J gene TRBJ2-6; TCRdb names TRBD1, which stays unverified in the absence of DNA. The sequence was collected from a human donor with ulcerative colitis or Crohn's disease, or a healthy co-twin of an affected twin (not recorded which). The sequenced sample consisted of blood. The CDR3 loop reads CSAETGDLSGAYVLTF.